The 15 T cell receptor beta chains below come from one sample, sequenced in a study of blood T cell repertoires in COVID-19. Some clones are missing from TCRdb's copy, which holds only in-frame ones; the method was immunoSEQ multiplex PCR. Counted here are more than 200,000 clones, approximately 80% occurring once; the ten biggest clones make up about 9.4%. The sequenced sample was peripheral blood. These receptors were collected from an elderly woman with acute or convalescent COVID-19.

The CDR3 bases are TGTGCCAGCAGTTTTAGGGCAGGGGAAGGGCAGTACTTC. Translating gives CASSFRAGEGQYF. The chain is built from TRBV12-3 or TRBV12-4 and TRBJ2-7, with D maybe TRBD1 (6 bases). V dropped 3 bases and J dropped 9 bases, with 15 bases sitting between them. The CDR3 contains 13 residues.

The chain's CDR3 is CASSLVGLGYNEQFF. The CDR3 coding sequence is TGTGCCAGCAGCTTAGTTGGGCTTGGCTACAATGAGCAGTTCTTC. V gene TRBV7-9 combines with J gene TRBJ2-1; D remains ambiguous. Germline V gene lookup returns CDR1 SEHNR and CDR2 FQNEAQ (reference sequence). This CDR3 has 15 amino acids. The germline V and J ends were trimmed by 1 base and 3 bases, with 10 bases remaining between them.

The rearrangement links TRBV7-9 to TRBJ2-3, with 11 bases matching TRBD2. Germline V gene sequence: CDR1 SEHNR, CDR2 FQNEAQ (reference sequence). V lost 4 bases and J lost 4; bases outside the gene matches: 4. The CDR3 extends over 15 amino acids. CDR3 bases: TGTGCCAGCAGCTCAACTAGCGGGGGTGCAGATACGCAGTATTTT. Translated, it gives CASSSTSGGADTQYF.

The V call is TRBV11-2, the J call TRBJ2-7; 7 nucleotides match TRBD1. The CDR3 covers 16 residues. V dropped 4 bases and J dropped 0; count of bases not matched to a gene: 9. The germline V gene has CDR1 SGHAT and CDR2 FQNNGV. The CDR3 reads CASSSPTGAPSYEQYF. The CDR3, as DNA: TGTGCCAGCAGCTCCCCAACAGGGGCCCCCTCCTACGAGCAGTACTTC. Filled out from reference TRBV11-2 and TRBJ2-7, the complete variable domain reads EAGVAQSPRYKIIEKRQSVAFWCNPISGHATLYWYQQILGQGPKLLIQFQNNGVVDDSQLPKDRFSAERLKGVDSTLKIQPAKLEDSAVYLCASSSPTGAPSYEQYFGPGTRLTVT.

The chain couples TRBV10-3 to TRBJ1-3; 8 nucleotides match TRBD1. Germline V CDR1 and CDR2: ENHRY, SYGVKD. CDR3 length equals 15 residues. The V gene end was trimmed by 6 bases and the J gene end by 0 bases; junction bases not matched to a gene: 4. The CDR3 DNA follows: TGTGCCATCAGAGGGACAGGCAACTCTGGAAACACCATATATTTT. As protein: CAIRGTGNSGNTIYF.

V usage is TRBV19 and J usage is TRBJ1-2; no reliable D call. This CDR3 is 15 amino acids long. With 2 bases removed from V and 3 bases from J, the gap between germline ends came to 13 bases. The germline CDR1 and CDR2 sequences are LNHDA and SQIVND (reference sequence). CDR3: CASSISDTRDYGYTF. The CDR3 bases are TGTGCCAGTAGTATAAGTGACACTAGAGACTATGGCTACACCTTC.

This sequence joins TRBV19 and TRBJ1-4, with TRBD1 as a possible D gene (5 bases). Trimming left V 1 base short and J 0 bases short, with 9 bases between. Germline lookup yields CDR1 LNHDA and CDR2 SQIVND (reference sequence). The CDR3 is 16 residues long. CDR3 loop: CASSIGGGSTNEKLFF. The CDR3 DNA sequence: TGTGCCAGTAGTATAGGCGGGGGTTCAACTAATGAAAAACTGTTTTTT. The full variable domain, with the rest looked up from reference TRBV19 and TRBJ1-4, is DGGITQSPKYLFRKEGQNVTLSCEQNLNHDAMYWYRQDPGQGLRLIYYSQIVNDFQKGDIAEGYSVSREKKESFPLTVTSAQKNPTAFYLCASSIGGGSTNEKLFFGSGTQLSVL.

The chain joins TRBV5-1 to TRBJ2-1, with D unclear. The CDR3 runs 13 residues. Germline CDR1 SGHRS, CDR2 YFSETQ. V was pared by 6 bases and J by 9 bases, with 16 bases between. This CDR3 is CASTFRVLGEQFF. The CDR3 DNA follows: TGCGCCAGCACCTTCCGGGTTTTGGGTGAGCAGTTCTTC.

The chain combines TRBV19 with TRBJ1-3; D is perhaps TRBD1 (5 bases). The germline V and J ends were trimmed by 3 bases and 0 bases, with 9 bases remaining between them. Germline V lookup: CDR1 LNHDA, CDR2 SQIVND (reference sequence). This CDR3 is 15 amino acids long. The CDR3 region has the DNA TGTGCCAGTAGTATGTGGGGGGTCTCTGGAAACACCATATATTTT. This codes for CASSMWGVSGNTIYF.

The CDR3 spells CASSKEGGQLFREDTQYF. The CDR3 DNA reads TGTGCCAGCAGCAAAGAGGGGGGACAGCTTTTTCGTGAAGATACGCAGTATTTT. This rearrangement joins TRBV21-1 to TRBJ2-3; no DNA check was done on the table's D call, TRBD1. TRBV21-1 is deemed a pseudogene. There are 18 residues in the CDR3.

In DNA form, the CDR3 reads TGTGCCAGCAGCCACCTAAAAACTAGCGGGTTCCCCGAGCAGTACTTC. Translating it yields CASSHLKTSGFPEQYF. The chain employs TRBV14 and TRBJ2-7; 9 positions agree with TRBD2. Trimming removed 3 bases from V and 6 bases from J; junction bases left unmatched: 12. The CDR3 loop spans 16 amino acids. CDR1 is SGHDN and CDR2 is FVKESK in the germline V gene. The entire variable domain, with the rest obtained from reference TRBV14 and TRBJ2-7, is as follows: EAGVTQFPSHSVIEKGQTVTLRCDPISGHDNLYWYRRVMGKEIKFLLHFVKESKQDESGMPNNRFLAERTGGTYSTLKVQPAELEDSGVYFCASSHLKTSGFPEQYFGPGTRLTVT.

The chain couples TRBV9 to TRBJ2-3, with 15 bases aligning to TRBD2. This CDR3 has 17 amino acids. The V gene's germline CDR1 is SGDLS and CDR2 YYNGEE. Trimming at V came to 0 bases and at J to 4 bases, leaving 3 bases not matched to a gene. For the CDR3, the DNA is TGTGCCAGCAGCGTAGGGACTAGCGGGGGGGCCGCAGATACGCAGTATTTT. Encoded protein: CASSVGTSGGAADTQYF.

The chain uses TRBV29-1 and TRBJ1-2; D ambiguous. Germline-derived CDR1 and CDR2 are SQVTM and ANQGSEA. The CDR3 loop spans 13 amino acids. The V and J ends lost 3 bases and 8 bases respectively, with 16 bases between them. CDR3 protein: CSVDVGGGGGYTF. CDR3 in DNA: TGCAGCGTTGACGTTGGAGGTGGTGGAGGCTACACCTTC.

V gene TRBV19 combines with J gene TRBJ2-1; tentatively, D is TRBD2 (7 bases). Germline loops: CDR1 LNHDA, CDR2 SQIVND (reference sequence). The CDR3 totals 15 residues. V was shortened by 5 bases and J by 7 bases, with 18 bases between the two germline ends. The CDR3 protein is CASSVRGGQGNEQFF. The CDR3 region has the DNA TGTGCCAGTAGTGTAAGGGGGGGCCAAGGGAATGAGCAGTTCTTC.

The V and J genes are TRBV7-2 and TRBJ2-5; 8 nucleotides line up with TRBD2. Germline trimming cut 5 bases from V and 3 bases from J; bases unmatched to any gene: 11. This CDR3 has 16 amino acids. CDR1 SGHTA and CDR2 FQGNSA come from the germline V gene. CDR3 nucleotide sequence: TGTGCCAGCAGCCATAGACTAGCGTATGGGAAAGAGACCCAGTACTTC. Amino acid sequence: CASSHRLAYGKETQYF.